These T cell receptor beta chains were read from a single sample in a study of cytomegalovirus exposure and HLA in healthy donors. TCRdb's table, derived via immunoSEQ multiplex PCR, lists solely in-frame clones and lacks some. This listing includes 70,000 or so clones. Sequencing input: PBMCs. Source of these receptors: a middle-aged man in good health and CMV-seronegative. The CDR3 runs from the conserved cysteine through the conserved F or W. The D gene is left open where the match is weak.

j_call v_call d_call cdr3_aa cdr3_nt
TRBJ1-5 TRBV5-6 NA CASSSSFVQYSNQPQHF TGTGCCAGCAGCTCCAGTTTTGTCCAATATAGCAATCAGCCCCAGCATTTT
TRBJ2-2 TRBV15 NA CATSRDSSVAGELFF TGTGCCACCAGCAGAGATTCCAGCGTGGCGGGGGAGCTGTTTTTT
TRBJ1-5 TRBV6-6 TRBD1 CASSYSSDRAWQHF TGTGCCAGCAGTTACTCCAGCGACAGGGCCTGGCAGCATTTT
TRBJ1-5 TRBV10-3 NA CAISPSNQPQHF TGTGCCATCAGTCCGAGCAATCAGCCCCAGCATTTT
TRBJ2-1 TRBV9 TRBD1 CASSVEGRGSPYNEQFF TGTGCCAGCAGCGTAGAGGGCAGGGGGAGCCCCTACAATGAGCAGTTCTTC
TRBJ2-4 TRBV7-2 TRBD2 CASSRSGGENIQYF TGTGCCAGCAGCCGAAGCGGGGGCGAAAACATTCAGTACTTC
TRBJ1-4 TRBV30 NA CASQSDFNEKLFF TGTGCCTCCCAGTCCGATTTTAATGAAAAACTGTTTTTT
TRBJ2-3 TRBV27 TRBD2 CASSLLLAGSTDTQYF TGTGCCAGCAGTTTACTACTAGCGGGGAGCACAGATACGCAGTATTTT
TRBJ2-7 TRBV30 TRBD2 CAWSDPGLALHEQYF TGTGCCTGGAGTGACCCGGGACTAGCGCTCCACGAGCAGTACTTC
TRBJ1-1 TRBV27 NA CASRYNRDQTEAFF TGTGCCAGCAGGTACAACCGGGATCAGACTGAAGCTTTCTTT
TRBJ2-6 TRBV11-2 NA CASSSARSSGANVLTF TGTGCCAGCAGCTCCGCTCGGTCCTCTGGGGCCAACGTCCTGACTTTC
TRBJ2-7 TRBV5-1 TRBD2 CASSLGLAGGPDEQYF TGCGCCAGCAGCTTGGGGCTAGCGGGAGGGCCCGACGAGCAGTACTTC
TRBJ2-2 TRBV6-5 TRBD2 CASGRGGRTGELFF TGTGCCAGCGGGCGGGGGGGCCGAACCGGGGAGCTGTTTTTT
TRBJ2-7 TRBV11-2 NA CASSRTGSQGIGEQYF TGTGCCAGCAGCAGAACAGGGTCACAGGGAATCGGCGAGCAGTACTTC
TRBJ1-3 TRBV28 NA CASSPKDGDPGNTIYF TGTGCCAGCAGTCCAAAGGACGGGGATCCTGGAAACACCATATATTTT
TRBJ2-1 TRBV29-1 TRBD1 CSAQGNSYNEQFF TGCAGCGCACAGGGGAACTCCTACAATGAGCAGTTCTTC
TRBJ2-1 TRBV29-1 TRBD2 CSVPRRKTSGRARGWDNEQFF TGCAGCGTTCCCCGTAGGAAGACTAGCGGGAGGGCCAGGGGGTGGGACAATGAGCAGTTCTTC
TRBJ2-4 TRBV2 NA CASSDGERIAKNIQYF TGTGCCAGCAGTGACGGGGAACGGATAGCCAAAAACATTCAGTACTTC
TRBJ1-2 TRBV19 NA CASSETGIANYGYTF TGTGCCAGTAGCGAGACAGGCATAGCTAACTATGGCTACACCTTC
TRBJ1-6 TRBV6-5 NA CASTRSYNSPLHF TGTGCCAGCACCCGCTCCTATAATTCACCCCTCCACTTT
TRBJ2-7 TRBV28 TRBD1 CASKTDRVWEQYF TGTGCCAGCAAAACGGACAGGGTGTGGGAGCAGTACTTC
TRBJ1-4 TRBV11-2 TRBD1 CASSLSSGQGYEKLFF TGTGCCAGCAGCTTATCTTCGGGACAGGGGTACGAAAAACTGTTTTTT
TRBJ2-1 TRBV12-5 NA CASGLVPDGVGFYNEQFF TGTGCTAGTGGTTTGGTCCCCGACGGGGTCGGCTTCTACAATGAGCAGTTCTTC
TRBJ2-3 TRBV4-1 NA CASRLLAVSTDTQYF TGCGCCAGCAGACTATTAGCGGTTAGCACAGATACGCAGTATTTT
TRBJ2-1 TRBV10-2 TRBD2 CASRNLIAGGRNEQFF TGCGCCAGCAGGAACCTCATAGCGGGAGGAAGGAATGAGCAGTTCTTC
TRBJ2-7 TRBV30 TRBD2 CAWSSDGGSYEQYF TGTGCCTGGAGTTCGGATGGCGGGAGCTACGAGCAGTACTTC
TRBJ2-4 TRBV2 NA CASRTTGGGNIQYF TGTGCCAGCAGGACTACAGGGGGAGGGAACATTCAGTACTTC
TRBJ2-1 TRBV29-1 NA CSVLEDSYNEQFF TGCAGCGTTCTGGAGGACTCCTACAATGAGCAGTTCTTC
TRBJ1-4 TRBV10-2 NA CASTRTANTNEKLFF TGCGCCAGCACCCGGACAGCCAACACTAATGAAAAACTGTTTTTT
TRBJ2-5 TRBV5-4 NA CASSLGQQETQYF TGTGCCAGCAGCTTGGGGCAGCAAGAGACCCAGTACTTC
TRBJ2-2 TRBV15 TRBD2 CATSRDPAGVTGELFF TGTGCCACCAGCAGAGATCCAGCGGGAGTCACCGGGGAGCTGTTTTTT
TRBJ2-7 TRBV5-1 TRBD1 CASSLGFGQGEYEQYF TGCGCCAGCAGCTTGGGGTTCGGACAGGGCGAATACGAGCAGTACTTC
TRBJ2-1 TRBV9 TRBD1 CASSFPGTGAGGEQFF TGTGCCAGCAGCTTCCCCGGGACAGGCGCGGGTGGGGAGCAGTTCTTC
TRBJ1-1 TRBV13 NA CASSLAGTTNTEAFF TGTGCCAGCAGCTTAGCCGGGACAACTAACACTGAAGCTTTCTTT
TRBJ2-2 TRBV4-3 TRBD1 CASSPSTGGGTGELFF TGCGCCAGCAGCCCCTCGACAGGGGGGGGCACCGGGGAGCTGTTTTTT
TRBJ2-1 TRBV5-1 TRBD2 CASSRTSGKHEQFF TGCGCCAGCAGTCGAACTAGCGGGAAGCATGAGCAGTTCTTC
TRBJ2-5 TRBV9 TRBD2 CASSVVPSGTAQETQYF TGTGCCAGCAGCGTAGTACCTAGCGGGACCGCCCAAGAGACCCAGTACTTC
TRBJ1-2 TRBV11-3 NA CASSARGWGYTF TGTGCCAGCAGCGCCAGGGGATGGGGCTACACCTTC
TRBJ2-7 TRBV5-6 TRBD1 CASSRGTGTYEQYF TGTGCCAGCAGCCGAGGGACAGGTACCTACGAGCAGTACTTC
TRBJ2-3 TRBV12-5 TRBD2 CASGTIAGDGTDTQYF TGTGCTAGTGGTACTATAGCGGGAGACGGTACAGATACGCAGTATTTT
TRBJ2-7 TRBV7-9 NA CASSLAGQGHEQYF TGTGCCAGCAGCTTAGCGGGGCAGGGCCACGAGCAGTACTTC
TRBJ2-7 TRBV9 TRBD2 CASSTTPTSGTYEQYF TGTGCCAGCAGCACTACCCCGACTAGCGGGACCTACGAGCAGTACTTC
TRBJ2-5 TRBV29-1 NA CSVPPGSGQETQYF TGCAGCGTTCCACCGGGGTCCGGCCAAGAGACCCAGTACTTC
TRBJ2-7 TRBV6-5 TRBD1 CASKQLRGREQYF TGTGCCAGCAAACAACTCAGGGGGCGCGAGCAGTACTTC
TRBJ2-5 TRBV19 NA CASSSGAGPQETQYF TGTGCCAGTAGCTCAGGGGCAGGGCCCCAAGAGACCCAGTACTTC
TRBJ1-2 TRBV28 NA CASSFMRTENPNDGYTF TGTGCCAGCAGTTTTATGAGGACAGAGAATCCTAATGATGGCTACACCTTC
TRBJ2-3 TRBV7-9 TRBD2 CASSSHRLAGVATDTQYF TGTGCCAGCAGCTCTCATAGACTAGCGGGAGTGGCAACAGATACGCAGTATTTT
TRBJ2-7 TRBV29-1 TRBD1 CSVGQGGYEQYF TGCAGCGTTGGACAGGGGGGGTACGAGCAGTACTTC
TRBJ1-2 TRBV5-1 NA CASSPDGRIDGYTF TGCGCCAGCAGCCCCGATGGGAGGATTGATGGCTACACCTTC